This TCR beta chain stems from a study of blood T cell repertoires in COVID-19. Study information: The analysed material was cDNA or gDNA that came from T cells, B-cell-depleted T cells, or PBMCs.

As originally analysed: Amplifying reference gene primers gave estimates of nucleated cell counts. Profiling relied on immunoSEQ multiplex PCR, and the TCRdb table lists in-frame clones only, not all of them. V, J and clone size were drawn from that table, and D and trimming were deduced from the DNA. This sample has 200,000 to 250,000 clones; over 75% occur once, and the top ten carry under 4%. The CDR3 is 15 amino acids. Germline V lookup: CDR1 SNHLY, CDR2 FYNNEI. V gave up 6 bases and J gave up 2 bases; unmatched junction bases: 7. This clone was observed once. This TCR was recovered from a woman aged 18-29 years in a cohort exposed to, infected with or recovered from COVID-19 (not recorded which). The material sequenced was PBMCs or T cells enriched from blood (not recorded which). The rearrangement joins TRBV2 to TRBJ1-5, with 7 bases matching TRBD1. CDR3 sequence: CASSGQGDRNQPQHF. CDR3 DNA sequence: TGTGCCAGCAGCGGGCAGGGGGACCGCAATCAGCCCCAGCATTTT.